This paragraph reports one T cell receptor (beta chain). Its antigen is unknown. These data originate in a study of monozygotic twins with cystic fibrosis. About the study: Approximately 3 micrograms of fragmented DNA underwent around 14 PCR cycles for library preparation. Study outcomes and limitations: No link emerged between shared CDR3 counts and age, concordance or severity. Co-twins had the most similar V usage for 13 of 16 pairs, J for 8. Median Simpson clonality of approximately 0.0091 suggested naive T cells predominated.

The CDR3 is made up of 11 amino acids. The germline CDR1 and CDR2 sequences are DFQATT and SNEGSKA (reference sequence). V dropped 7 bases and J dropped 8 bases, with 9 bases sitting between them. Assay: immunoSEQ multiplex PCR; the TCRdb copy retains only in-frame clones and omits some. The data contain 25,000 to 30,000 clones, 90% of them seen just once; the ten biggest clones take up 0.45% to 0.65%. This TCR was recovered from a girl between 2 and 10 years old with cystic fibrosis. The chain is built from TRBV20-1 and TRBJ1-6; D uncertain. The sequencing input was blood. In nucleotides, the CDR3 is TGCAGTGGGGCGAGGGATTCACCCCTCCACTTT. It translates to CSGARDSPLHF.